This T cell receptor (beta chain) was recorded in a study of blood T cell repertoires in COVID-19. Study as a whole: Both acute and convalescent COVID-19 samples were obtained from the United States, Italy and Spain. T cells, B-cell-depleted T cells, or PBMCs supplied cDNA or gDNA.

In the source study's methods: Amplified reference gene primers provided the basis for estimating nucleated cell counts. Clones were read by immunoSEQ multiplex PCR, and TCRdb kept only the in-frame ones, dropping some. V and J calls and clone size follow that table, whereas D and trimming were derived from the DNA. This sample yields roughly 74,000 clones, of which 84% are seen a single time; approximately 35% belongs to the top ten. This CDR3 is 14 amino acids long. The germline gives CDR1 MNHEY, CDR2 SVGAGI. V gave up 5 bases and J gave up 0 bases; unmatched junction bases: 0. This clonotype originated in a man in his 70s with acute or convalescent COVID-19. The gene calls are TRBV6-5 and TRBJ1-3, with 8 bases fitting TRBD1. Material: peripheral blood. For the CDR3, the DNA is TGTGCCAGCAGTACAGGGGGCTCTGGAAACACCATATATTTT. It translates to CASSTGGSGNTIYF.